This T cell receptor beta chain appears in the sequencing data of a study of cytomegalovirus exposure and HLA in healthy donors. Study observations and caveats: As confirmed in vitro, a few CMV-associated chains were specific for CMV antigens. Cytomegalovirus association was assigned to more than 150 TCR beta chains. The TCR clusters that emerged in the first cohort tended, a later analysis found, to co-occur in the approximately 110 validation repertoires.

The donors were members of the validation cohort comprising 100 to 150 subjects, separate from the roughly 650-subject first cohort. TCRdb keeps only in-frame clones here, not all; method: immunoSEQ multiplex PCR. The repertoire holds about 160,000 clones, with more than 70% as singletons. Remarks on this clone: Its antigen is not known.

Sequences were obtained from PBMCs. The TCR sequence derives from a man aged 18 to 29 in good health and CMV-seronegative.

In DNA, the CDR3 is TGTGCCAGCGAGACTAGGAGCAATGAGCAGTTCTTC. Its translation: CASETRSNEQFF. The genes are TRBV2 and TRBJ2-1; a weak D match, TRBD2 (6 bases). V dropped 8 bases and J dropped 6 bases, with 11 bases sitting between them. Per germline, CDR1 SNHLY and CDR2 FYNNEI. CDR3 length equals 12 residues.